The subject of this entry is one TCR beta chain. The Seattle patients, enrolled during active infection, were followed longitudinally. This record comes from a study of blood T cell repertoires in COVID-19. Study information: Material from acute and convalescent COVID-19 was sourced from the United States, Italy and Spain.

Original analysis: Amplification with reference gene primers provided the estimates of nucleated cell counts. Data came from immunoSEQ multiplex PCR; TCRdb stores just in-frame clones and leaves some out. The V and J calls and clone size come from that table; D and trimming were worked out from the DNA. The table includes roughly 100,000 clones, about 85% detected once. The specimen sequenced was peripheral blood. This receptor was taken from a woman between 50 and 59 years old with COVID-19, enrolled during active disease.

The CDR3 bases are TGTGCCAGCAGTAACAGCGGGAAAATCACAGATACGCAGTATTTT. Its translation is CASSNSGKITDTQYF. The chain links TRBV6-5 to TRBJ2-3; 7 nucleotides line up with TRBD2. Per germline, CDR1 MNHEY and CDR2 SVGAGI. CDR3 length: 15 amino acids. The trim removed 5 bases at V and 2 bases at J, leaving 7 bases unmatched.